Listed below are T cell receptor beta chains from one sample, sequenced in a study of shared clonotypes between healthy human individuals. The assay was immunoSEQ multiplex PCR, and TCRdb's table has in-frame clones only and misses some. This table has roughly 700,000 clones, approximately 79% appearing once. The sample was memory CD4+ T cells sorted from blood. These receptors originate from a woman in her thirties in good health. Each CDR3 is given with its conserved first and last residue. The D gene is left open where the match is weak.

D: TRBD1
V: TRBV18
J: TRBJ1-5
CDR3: CASSTNSGQLNQPQHF

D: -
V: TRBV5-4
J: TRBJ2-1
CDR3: CASCTHGDAEQFF

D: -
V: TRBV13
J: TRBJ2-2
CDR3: CASSQGPNTGELFF

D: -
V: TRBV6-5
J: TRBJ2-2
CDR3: CASSWSQTGELFF

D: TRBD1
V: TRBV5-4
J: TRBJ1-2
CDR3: CASSEGQRYGYTF

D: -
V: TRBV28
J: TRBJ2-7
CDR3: CASSPPRRPRYEQYF

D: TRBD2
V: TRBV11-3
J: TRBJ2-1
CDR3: CASSPKRPSGRYNEQFF

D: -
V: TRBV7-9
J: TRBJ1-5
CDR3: CASSTQGFQPQHF

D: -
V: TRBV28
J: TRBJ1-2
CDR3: CASTSGTEYGYTF

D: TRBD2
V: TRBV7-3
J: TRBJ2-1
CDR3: CASSLLSGAYNEQFF

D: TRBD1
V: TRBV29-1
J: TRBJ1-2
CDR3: CSVAGQVPLSYTF

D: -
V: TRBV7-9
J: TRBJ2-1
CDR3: CASSLVRAGEQFF

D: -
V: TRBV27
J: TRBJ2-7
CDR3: CASSRDVMPYEQYF

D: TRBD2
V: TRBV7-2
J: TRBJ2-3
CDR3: CASSLGSGRPNTQYF